The entry below describes one T cell receptor (beta chain). It lacks a known antigen. No base qualities exist here, and no much larger clone lies one base off it. Explained via the paper, the time point label denotes: week 35, safety follow-up. A 20-mer mutant IDH1 peptide at 300 micrograms in Montanide made up each vaccine dose, which was injected subcutaneously together with topical imiquimod. Patients were given eight vaccinations, in weeks 1, 3, 5, 7, 11, 15, 19 and 23, which matched visits V03 through V10. Newly diagnosed WHO grade 3 or 4 IDH1-mutant astrocytomas showing loss of nuclear ATRX were present in the donors. The samples were drawn from NOA16, a multicentre, single-arm, open-label phase I trial in Germany that tested a mutant IDH1 peptide vaccine in humans for the first time. Genomic DNA for TCRB sequencing was extracted from EDTA blood using the DNeasy Blood and Tissue Kit. This entry is derived from a study of a mutant IDH1 vaccine in newly diagnosed glioma (dated by TCRdb to 2020 to 2022). Study-wide context: Vaccination was initiated 4-6 weeks after radiotherapy alone, or concurrently with temozolomide cycles in the chemotherapy-containing groups. Peripheral blood was collected at six visits: V03 (baseline), V05, V07, V10, V12 and V13. The week-35 safety follow-up was designated visit V12, and the week-47 end of study was designated visit V13. Longitudinal TCRB deep sequencing was done for some 26 treated patients, wherever samples were available for exploratory analyses. Before enrollment, patients had received standard therapy of radiotherapy alone, temozolomide alone, or radiochemotherapy with temozolomide; most received the combination. Of the 32 patients who were treated, about 60% were male and roughly 38% were female, and the mean age was around 40 years.

Libraries were built with the immunoSEQ multiplex PCR assay. Rearranged TCR beta chain sequences were amplified with the hsTCRB Kit following the manufacturer's protocol. Sequencing of TCRB libraries was carried out on an Illumina MiSeq. In the source study's methods: Demultiplexing, trimming and gene mapping were performed with the kit vendor's proprietary platform. Imported from immuneACCESS, the table was reduced by TCRdb to in-frame sequences with V and J called. These copies leave out some clones; in studies compared against another copy, an unresolved V gene accounts for under half, and the cause of the remainder is not known. The V and J calls and the clone size are those of that table, but D and trimming were determined from the DNA. This sample holds about 46,000 clones; roughly 92% were observed only once. The top ten clonotypes cover about 2.1% of the sample. CDR1 SGHVS and CDR2 FQNEAQ are derived from the germline V gene. Its CDR3 holds 17 amino acids, cysteine through phenylalanine. Here the CDR3 DNA is all that survives: 51 bases in frame from base 1. The junction shows trimming of 3 bases on V and 3 bases on J, and the gene matches do not reach 9 bases of it.

Study-level results and caveats: The authors noted that analyses of patient blood samples could not be reproduced because of sample limitations. Immune responses induced by the vaccine were seen in over 80% of patients across multiple MHC alleles. PBMC samples for TCRB deep sequencing were selected based on availability. Pseudoprogression seemed to be unrelated to changes in the top peripheral T cell clonotypes found by TCRB sequencing.

This receptor was obtained from a middle-aged man with glioma. This chain joins TRBV7-8 to TRBJ1-5, with 9 bases in between that match TRBD1. The material sequenced was PBMCs, taken from a glioma patient whose treatment included an IDH1 peptide vaccine. The bases are TGTGCCAGCAGCTTTGGGGACAGGGCTCGACCCAATCAGCCCCAGCATTTT. This codes for CASSFGDRARPNQPQHF. Where the CDR3 stops, the reference TRBV7-8 and TRBJ1-5 genes take over; the full variable domain is GAGVSQSPRYKVAKRGQDVALRCDPISGHVSLFWYQQALGQGPEFLTYFQNEAQLDKSGLPSDRFFAERPEGSVSTLKIQRTQQEDSAVYLCASSFGDRARPNQPQHFGDGTRLSIL.